The 7 T cell receptor beta chains presented below share a single source sample, sequenced in a study of blood T cell repertoires in COVID-19. Measured with immunoSEQ multiplex PCR; TCRdb has only the in-frame clones, and not every one. The sample has 80,000 to 100,000 clones; around 78% are singletons. Sequencing input: peripheral blood. These receptors were collected from a human donor in a cohort sampled during active COVID-19.

The V and J genes are TRBV5-1 and TRBJ2-1; 9 bases agree with TRBD2. Germline CDR1 reads SGHRS; CDR2 reads YFSETQ. The CDR3 totals 15 residues. Unmatched junction bases numbered 7, after V lost 2 bases and J lost 7 bases. The CDR3 sequence is CASSFTGTSRNEQFF. CDR3 DNA sequence: TGCGCCAGCAGCTTCACCGGGACTAGCAGAAATGAGCAGTTCTTC.

The CDR3 region is CASSPPGQTYNEQFF. The CDR3 DNA reads as TGTGCCAGCAGTCCTCCGGGACAGACCTACAATGAGCAGTTCTTC. This chain connects TRBV7-7 to TRBJ2-1; 7 bases are shared with TRBD1. The CDR3 covers 15 residues. Germline V lookup: CDR1 SSHAT, CDR2 FNYEAQ (reference sequence). The ends lost 6 bases at V and 2 bases at J; junction bases unmatched: 7. Drawing the rest from reference TRBV7-7 and TRBJ2-1, the complete variable domain is GAGVSQSPRYKVTKRGQDVTLRCDPISSHATLYWYQQALGQGPEFLTYFNYEAQPDKSGLPSDRFSAERPEGSISTLTIQRTEQRDSAMYRCASSPPGQTYNEQFFGPGTRLTVL.

The chain joins TRBV24-1 to TRBJ1-2, with TRBD1 as a possible D gene (6 bases). The CDR3 sequence is 11 residues long. Trimming took 6 bases from V and 9 from J, leaving 10 bases between them. CDR1 and CDR2 from the germline V gene are KGHDR and SFDVKD. In DNA form, the CDR3 reads TGTGCCACCAGTTTTGGGGGCCGCTACACCTTC. Its protein product is CATSFGGRYTF.

This chain joins TRBV5-1 and TRBJ2-1; weak D call: TRBD2 (5 bases). CDR1 and CDR2 (germline): SGHRS, YFSETQ. The germline V and J ends were trimmed by 0 bases and 5 bases, with 9 bases remaining between them. The CDR3 totals 14 residues. The CDR3 bases are TGCGCCAGCAGCTTGGAAGGACTTCACAATGAGCAGTTCTTC. It encodes CASSLEGLHNEQFF. The full variable domain, completed using reference TRBV5-1 and TRBJ2-1, is KAGVTQTPRYLIKTRGQQVTLSCSPISGHRSVSWYQQTPGQGLQFLFEYFSETQRNKGNFPGRFSGRQFSNSRSEMNVSTLELGDSALYLCASSLEGLHNEQFFGPGTRLTVL.

CDR3 sequence reads: CASSQDPGKAYEQYF. In DNA, the CDR3 is TGCGCCAGCAGCCAAGATCCAGGCAAAGCCTACGAGCAGTACTTC. The chain employs TRBV4-1 and TRBJ2-7, with unresolved D. Trimming pared 0 bases from V and 2 bases from J, leaving 11 bases between. CDR1 is MGHRA and CDR2 is YSYEKL in the germline V gene. This CDR3 has 15 residues.

In this sample, this clone turned up once. V usage is TRBV29-1 and J usage is TRBJ1-2, with 8 bases lining up with TRBD1. J lost 8 bases, V lost 5 bases, and 19 bases had no gene match. Germline V lookup: CDR1 SQVTM, CDR2 ANQGSEA. The CDR3 totals 16 residues. The CDR3 DNA follows: TGCAGCGTTCTGGGGACAGGATCTCCTTGGGGGTCGGGCTACACCTTC. Its translation is CSVLGTGSPWGSGYTF.

The rearrangement uses TRBV9 and TRBJ1-1; 9 positions match TRBD1. CDR3 size: 16 residues. In germline, CDR1 is SGDLS, CDR2 YYNGEE. The V and J ends lost 2 bases and 3 bases, in that order; junction bases with no gene match: 8. As DNA, the CDR3 is TGTGCCAGCAGCGTCGAACCGGGACAGGGAGACACTGAAGCTTTCTTT. It codes for CASSVEPGQGDTEAFF.